These 17 T cell receptor beta chains share one sample of origin, sequenced in a study of blood T cell repertoires in COVID-19. Sequencing used immunoSEQ multiplex PCR; TCRdb keeps in-frame clones, though not all of them. Altogether tens of thousands of clones are present, around 77% being singletons, with the ten largest covering approximately 2.1%. The specimen was peripheral blood. These receptors all come from a man aged 70-80 years with COVID-19, enrolled during active disease.

The rearrangement joins TRBV10-3 to TRBJ1-5; tentatively, D is TRBD1 (6 bases). The V gene's germline CDR1 is ENHRY and CDR2 SYGVKD. The ends were cut back, 4 bases at V and 4 bases at J, with 17 bases in the middle. This CDR3 spans 16 amino acids. The CDR3, as DNA: TGTGCCATCAGTGTAGGTGCAGGGGTGAATAATCAGCCCCAGCATTTT. This sequence encodes CAISVGAGVNNQPQHF.

The chain has TRBV18 and TRBJ2-1; D may be TRBD1 (5 bases). This CDR3 is built from 15 residues. Germline V CDR1 and CDR2: KGHSH, LQKENI. Deletions cut 1 base from V and 0 bases from J, with 7 bases between. The CDR3 DNA follows: TGTGCCAGCTCACCACTGCAGGGCTCCTACAATGAGCAGTTCTTC. It codes for CASSPLQGSYNEQFF.

This CDR3 reads CASTLGEAYGYTF. For the CDR3, the DNA is TGTGCCAGTACCCTAGGGGAGGCGTATGGCTACACCTTC. The chain combines TRBV19 with TRBJ1-2; D possibly corresponds to TRBD1 (5 bases). In germline, CDR1 is LNHDA, CDR2 SQIVND (reference sequence). V shed 7 bases and J shed 5 bases, with 14 bases lying between them. The CDR3 extends over 13 amino acids.

Note on this clone: The junction shows a germline mismatch at one end, possibly a read error. This sequence joins TRBV6-5 and TRBJ1-3; possible D gene TRBD1, 5 bases. The CDR3 is made up of 15 amino acids. CDR1 is MNHEY and CDR2 is SVGAGI in the germline V gene. The CDR3: CASSYGGFWGNTIYF. The CDR3 nucleotides are TGTGCCAGTAGTTACGGGGGGTTTTGGGGAAACACCATATATTTT.

J is TRBJ2-2 and V is TRBV5-4, with TRBD1 identical over 8 bases. The CDR3 totals 17 residues. In germline, CDR1 is SGHNT, CDR2 YYREEE (reference sequence). V trimming: 2 bases; J trimming: 0 bases; junction bases outside the gene matches: 6. The CDR3 loop reads CASSLPTGGANTGELFF. The CDR3 DNA reads TGTGCCAGCAGCTTACCTACAGGGGGTGCGAACACCGGGGAGCTGTTTTTT.

This clone has more than one count but fewer than ten. The V call is TRBV5-1, the J call TRBJ2-1; TRBD2 aligns across 12 bases. V lost 4 bases, J lost 3 bases, and 5 bases stayed unmatched. Germline V gives CDR1 SGHRS, CDR2 YFSETQ. CDR3 length: 16 amino acids. The CDR3 spells CASSERLAGVYNEQFF. CDR3 DNA sequence: TGCGCCAGCAGCGAGAGACTAGCGGGAGTCTACAATGAGCAGTTCTTC.

In its sample, this clone was seen once. This chain connects TRBV29-1 to TRBJ1-2, with D tentatively TRBD1 (5 bases). Germline V gene data show CDR1 as SQVTM and CDR2 as ANQGSEA. V gave up 7 bases and J gave up 0 bases, with 12 bases separating them. The CDR3 contains 13 residues. The CDR3 nucleotides read TGCAGCGCCGGTAGGGGTTCTAACTATGGCTACACCTTC. This encodes CSAGRGSNYGYTF.

This chain uses TRBV9 with TRBJ1-2, with no clear D. Per the germline V gene, CDR1 is SGDLS and CDR2 is YYNGEE. Trimming pared 4 bases from V and 7 bases from J, leaving 17 bases between. The CDR3 runs to 14 residues. CDR3 region: CASSSDVRRSGYTF. The CDR3 region has the DNA TGTGCCAGCAGCTCTGATGTCCGTCGGAGTGGCTACACCTTC.

The chain recombines TRBV11-2 with TRBJ2-7; D unresolved. The V and J ends lost 0 bases and 6 bases respectively, with 9 bases between them. CDR1 is SGHAT and CDR2 is FQNNGV in the germline V gene. This CDR3 region has 13 residues. The CDR3 nucleotides are TGTGCCAGCAGCTTAGACCTATCACGCGAGCAGTACTTC. Translated, it gives CASSLDLSREQYF.

The CDR3 DNA is TGTGCCACTACCGAGGGACATCGCTCTGGAAACACCATATATTTT. Protein product: CATTEGHRSGNTIYF. The rearrangement links TRBV28 to TRBJ1-3; tentatively, D is TRBD1 (6 bases). From germline, CDR1 is MDHEN and CDR2 SYDVKM. This CDR3 has 15 amino acids. V shed 10 bases and J shed 0 bases, with 16 bases lying between them. The variable domain in full, completed from reference TRBV28 and TRBJ1-3, reads DVKVTQSSRYLVKRTGEKVFLECVQDMDHENMFWYRQDPGLGLRLIYFSYDVKMKEKGDIPEGYSVSREKKERFSLILESASTNQTSMYLCATTEGHRSGNTIYFGEGSWLTVV.

The rearrangement uses TRBV4-2 and TRBJ1-5; 7 nucleotides agree with TRBD1. This CDR3 has 14 amino acids. The germline V gene has CDR1 LGHNA and CDR2 YNFKEQ. The V gene end was trimmed by 5 bases and the J gene end by 4 bases; junction bases not matched to a gene: 5. The CDR3 protein is CASSFPGQNQPQHF. In DNA, the CDR3 is TGTGCCAGCAGCTTTCCGGGACAGAATCAGCCCCAGCATTTT.

The chain recombines TRBV9 with TRBJ1-2; D may be TRBD1 (6 bases). CDR1 and CDR2 (germline): SGDLS, YYNGEE. The CDR3 spans 12 residues. Trimming removed 10 bases from V and 9 bases from J, with 19 bases in between. The CDR3 nucleotides read TGTGCCCCGTACCGGGACATGAGACGCTACACCTTC. Protein: CAPYRDMRRYTF.

V gene TRBV11-2 combines with J gene TRBJ1-2; 9 bases match TRBD1. The CDR3 runs to 15 residues. Germline values: CDR1 SGHAT, CDR2 FQNNGV. Trimming removed 4 bases from V and 5 bases from J; junction bases left unmatched: 8. CDR3 in amino acids: CASSSPQGAKYGYTF. Here the CDR3 DNA reads TGTGCCAGCAGCTCACCACAGGGGGCCAAATATGGCTACACCTTC.

This chain links TRBV7-2 with TRBJ1-5, with TRBD1 as a possible D gene (6 bases). V shed 5 bases and J shed 0 bases, with 14 bases lying between them. The CDR3 has 16 amino acids. CDR1 and CDR2 from the germline V gene are SGHTA and FQGNSA. This CDR3 reads CASSPQGILSNQPQHF. The CDR3 coding sequence is TGTGCCAGCAGCCCTCAGGGGATACTTAGCAATCAGCCCCAGCATTTT.

The chain combines TRBV7-3 with TRBJ2-5; D not certain. This CDR3 contains 17 residues. Trimming removed 7 bases from V and 1 base from J, with 22 bases in between. CDR1 is SGHTA and CDR2 is FQGTGA in the germline V gene. The CDR3 is CASTDSRNDAAQETQYF. The CDR3 DNA reads as TGTGCCAGCACCGACTCAAGAAATGACGCGGCCCAAGAGACCCAGTACTTC.

The V gene is TRBV20-1, the J gene TRBJ2-1, with D perhaps TRBD2 (5 bases). The V end was cut by 6 bases, the J end by 13 bases, with 16 bases between. The CDR3 is 11 amino acids. The V gene's germline CDR1 is DFQATT and CDR2 SNEGSKA (reference sequence). CDR3 in DNA: TGCAGTGCCGTCCGGAGCGGCTTCCAGTTCTTC. Amino acids: CSAVRSGFQFF.

This chain joins TRBV18 and TRBJ2-7, with 9 nucleotides matching TRBD1. Trimming removed 4 bases from V and 2 bases from J; junction bases left unmatched: 6. The CDR3 consists of 15 residues. The germline gives CDR1 KGHSH, CDR2 LQKENI. The CDR3 here is CASSQLGQGTYEQYF. DNA of the CDR3: TGTGCCAGCTCACAACTGGGACAGGGAACCTACGAGCAGTACTTC.